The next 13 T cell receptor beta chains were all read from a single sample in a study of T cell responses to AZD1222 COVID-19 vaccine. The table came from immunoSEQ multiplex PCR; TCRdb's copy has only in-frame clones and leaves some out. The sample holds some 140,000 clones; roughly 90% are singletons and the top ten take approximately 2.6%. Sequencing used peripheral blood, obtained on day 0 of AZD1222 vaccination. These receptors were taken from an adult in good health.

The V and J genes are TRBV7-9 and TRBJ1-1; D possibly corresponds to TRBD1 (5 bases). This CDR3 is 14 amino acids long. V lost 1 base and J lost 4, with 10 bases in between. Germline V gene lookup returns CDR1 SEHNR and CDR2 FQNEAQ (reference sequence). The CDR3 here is CASSLVLRGTEAFF. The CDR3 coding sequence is TGTGCCAGCAGCTTAGTTTTAAGGGGCACTGAAGCTTTCTTT. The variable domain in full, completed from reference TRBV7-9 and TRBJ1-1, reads DTGVSQNPRHKITKRGQNVTFRCDPISEHNRLYWYRQTLGQGPEFLTYFQNEAQLEKSRLLSDRFSAERPKGSFSTLEIQRTEQGDSAMYLCASSLVLRGTEAFFGQGTRLTVV.

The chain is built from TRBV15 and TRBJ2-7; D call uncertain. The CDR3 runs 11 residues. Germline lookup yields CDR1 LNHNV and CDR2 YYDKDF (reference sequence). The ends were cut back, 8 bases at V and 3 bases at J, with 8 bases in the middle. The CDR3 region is CATSSGYEQYF. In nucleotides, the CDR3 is TGTGCCACCTCATCCGGCTACGAGCAGTACTTC.

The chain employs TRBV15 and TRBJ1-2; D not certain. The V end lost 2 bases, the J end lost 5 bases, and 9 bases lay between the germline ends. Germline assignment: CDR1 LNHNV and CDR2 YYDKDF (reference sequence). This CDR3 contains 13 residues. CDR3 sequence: CATSRLREYGYTF. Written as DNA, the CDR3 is TGTGCCACCAGCAGATTGAGGGAGTATGGCTACACCTTC.

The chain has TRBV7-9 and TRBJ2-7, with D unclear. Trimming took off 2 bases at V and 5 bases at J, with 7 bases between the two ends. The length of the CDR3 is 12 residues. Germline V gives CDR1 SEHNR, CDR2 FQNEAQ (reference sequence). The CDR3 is CASSLQVHEQYF. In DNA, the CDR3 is TGTGCCAGCAGCTTACAGGTCCACGAGCAGTACTTC.

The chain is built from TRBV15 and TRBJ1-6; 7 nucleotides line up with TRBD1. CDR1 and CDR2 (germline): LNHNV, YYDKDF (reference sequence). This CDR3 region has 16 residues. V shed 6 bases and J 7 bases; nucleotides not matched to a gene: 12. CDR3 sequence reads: CATSEGAGAGNSPLHF. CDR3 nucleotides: TGTGCCACCAGTGAGGGGGCAGGGGCAGGGAATTCACCCCTCCACTTT.

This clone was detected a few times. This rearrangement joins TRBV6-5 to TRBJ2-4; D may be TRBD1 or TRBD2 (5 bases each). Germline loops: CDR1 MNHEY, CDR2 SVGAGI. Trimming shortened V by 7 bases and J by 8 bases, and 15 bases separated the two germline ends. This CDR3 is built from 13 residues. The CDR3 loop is CASNNERGYIQYF. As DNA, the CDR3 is TGTGCCAGCAACAACGAGAGGGGTTACATTCAGTACTTC.

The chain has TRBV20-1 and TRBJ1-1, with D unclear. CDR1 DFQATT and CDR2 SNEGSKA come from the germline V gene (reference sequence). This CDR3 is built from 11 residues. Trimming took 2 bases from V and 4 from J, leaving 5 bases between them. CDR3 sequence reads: CSARRPTEAFF. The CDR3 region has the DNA TGCAGTGCTAGACGGCCCACTGAAGCTTTCTTT.

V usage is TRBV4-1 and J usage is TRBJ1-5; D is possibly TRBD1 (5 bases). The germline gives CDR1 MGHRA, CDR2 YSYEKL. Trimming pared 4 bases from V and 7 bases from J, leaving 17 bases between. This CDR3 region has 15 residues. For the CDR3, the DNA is TGCGCCAGCAGCCGCATATTACAGGCGATCCAGCCCCAGCATTTT. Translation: CASSRILQAIQPQHF.

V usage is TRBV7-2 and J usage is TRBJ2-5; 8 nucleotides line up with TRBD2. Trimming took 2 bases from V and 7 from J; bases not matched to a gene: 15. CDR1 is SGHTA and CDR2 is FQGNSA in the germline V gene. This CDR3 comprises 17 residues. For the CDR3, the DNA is TGTGCCAGCAGCTTAAGTTTCGGGGGGGGTCCGCCTGGGACCCAGTACTTC. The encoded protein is CASSLSFGGGPPGTQYF.

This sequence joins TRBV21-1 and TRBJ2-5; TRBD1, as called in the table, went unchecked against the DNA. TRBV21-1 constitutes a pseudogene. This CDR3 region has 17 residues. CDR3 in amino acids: CASSERTGDSHEETQYF. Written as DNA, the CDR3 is TGTGCCAGCAGTGAGCGGACAGGGGACTCGCACGAAGAGACCCAGTACTTC.

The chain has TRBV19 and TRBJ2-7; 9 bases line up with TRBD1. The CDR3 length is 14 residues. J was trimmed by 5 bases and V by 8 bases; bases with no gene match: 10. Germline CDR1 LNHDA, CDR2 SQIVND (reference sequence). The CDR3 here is CASGPGQGSNEQYF. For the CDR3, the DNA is TGTGCCAGTGGGCCGGGACAGGGTTCCAACGAGCAGTACTTC.

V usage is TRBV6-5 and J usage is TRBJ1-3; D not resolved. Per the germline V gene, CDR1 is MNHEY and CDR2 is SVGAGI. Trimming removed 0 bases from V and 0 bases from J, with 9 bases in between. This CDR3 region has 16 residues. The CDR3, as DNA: TGTGCCAGCAGTTACTCACCCGAAACCTCTGGAAACACCATATATTTT. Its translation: CASSYSPETSGNTIYF.

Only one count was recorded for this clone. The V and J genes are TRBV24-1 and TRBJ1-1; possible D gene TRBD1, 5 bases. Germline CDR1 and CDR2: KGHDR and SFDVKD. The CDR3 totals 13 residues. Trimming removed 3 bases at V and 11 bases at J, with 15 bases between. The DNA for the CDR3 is TGTGCCACCAGTGATGCAGGGTTCGGTGGGGCTTTCTTT. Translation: CATSDAGFGGAFF.